This T cell receptor beta chain was sequenced during a study of blood T cell repertoires in COVID-19. Study information: The United States, Italy and Spain provided the acute and convalescent COVID-19 samples. PBMCs, B-cell-depleted T cells, or T cells were the source of the cDNA or gDNA that made up the material.

The authors' processing: Reference gene primer amplification yielded estimated nucleated cell counts. Measured with immunoSEQ multiplex PCR; TCRdb has only the in-frame clones, and not every one. That table gives V, J and clone size, and the DNA gave D and trimming. The sample includes hundreds of thousands of clones, 85% of them seen just once. Deletions cut 0 bases from V and 6 bases from J, with 3 bases between. The CDR3 has 12 amino acids. The germline gives CDR1 SEHNR, CDR2 FQNEAQ (reference sequence). This clonotype was obtained from a man aged 50-59 years with active or convalescent COVID-19. This chain links TRBV7-9 with TRBJ2-1; D uncertain. The specimen sequenced was peripheral blood. The DNA of the CDR3 is TGTGCCAGCAGCTTAGCGAGCAATGAGCAGTTCTTC. It translates to CASSLASNEQFF.